These 18 T cell receptor beta chains were all obtained from the same sample, sequenced in a study of T cell responses to AZD1222 COVID-19 vaccine. Method: immunoSEQ multiplex PCR; TCRdb's copy keeps in-frame clones and lacks some. The sample carries 150,000 to 200,000 clones, 92% recorded once. Sequenced material: peripheral blood, taken on day 0 of AZD1222 vaccination. The receptors stem from an adult in good health.

The V call is TRBV10-3, the J call TRBJ1-2, with D possibly being TRBD1 (6 bases). The germline gives CDR1 ENHRY, CDR2 SYGVKD. CDR3 length: 13 residues. The ends were cut back, 6 bases at V and 7 bases at J, with 15 bases in the middle. CDR3 amino acids: CAISYRDMAGYTF. CDR3 coding DNA: TGTGCCATCAGCTACCGGGACATGGCTGGCTACACCTTC.

The chain joins TRBV14 to TRBJ1-4; D gene ambiguous. Germline CDR1 reads SGHDN; CDR2 reads FVKESK. The CDR3 sequence is 15 residues long. V dropped 1 base and J dropped 5 bases, with 11 bases sitting between them. CDR3 amino acids: CASSQGGLSNEKLFF. The CDR3 bases are TGTGCCAGCAGCCAAGGAGGACTTTCAAATGAAAAACTGTTTTTT.

This chain links TRBV19 with TRBJ1-2, with 11 bases fitting TRBD1. The CDR3 consists of 13 residues. CDR1 LNHDA and CDR2 SQIVND come from the germline V gene (reference sequence). V lost 6 bases and J lost 8; bases outside the gene matches: 5. The CDR3 here is CASSSGTGGGYTF. CDR3 sequence (DNA): TGTGCCAGTAGCTCCGGGACAGGGGGAGGCTACACCTTC.

CDR3 sequence (DNA): TGTGCCAGCAGCCCCCGGGAGGGGGGGAACACCGGGGAGCTGTTTTTT. Translation gives CASSPREGGNTGELFF. This rearrangement joins TRBV9 to TRBJ2-2, with TRBD2 identical over 8 bases. In germline, CDR1 is SGDLS, CDR2 YYNGEE. The CDR3 is 16 residues long. Unmatched junction bases numbered 6, after V lost 4 bases and J lost 1 base.

This clone was observed a few times. This sequence joins TRBV3-1 (or the pseudogene TRBV3-2) and TRBJ1-1, with a tentative D call TRBD1 (6 bases). V was trimmed by 3 bases and J by 7 bases, leaving 12 bases between them. Germline-derived CDR1 and CDR2 are LGHDT and YNNKEL (reference sequence). This CDR3 has 13 residues. The CDR3 bases are TGTGCCAGCAGCCAGCGAGGGGGAGGTGAAGCTTTCTTT. As protein: CASSQRGGGEAFF.

The CDR3 sequence: CASSSRSFTDTQYF. The DNA of the CDR3 is TGTGCCAGCAGCTCCCGGAGCTTTACAGATACGCAGTATTTT. The rearrangement joins TRBV7-3 to TRBJ2-3; D not certain. V was trimmed by 4 bases and J by 3 bases, leaving 11 bases between them. CDR3 size: 14 residues. Germline V lookup: CDR1 SGHTA, CDR2 FQGTGA. The variable domain in full, with the rest retrieved from reference TRBV7-3 and TRBJ2-3, is GAGVSQTPSNKVTEKGKYVELRCDPISGHTALYWYRQSLGQGPEFLIYFQGTGAADDSGLPNDRFFAVRPEGSVSTLKIQRTERGDSAVYLCASSSRSFTDTQYFGPGTRLTVL.

The chain is built from TRBV11-2 and TRBJ1-1; possible D gene TRBD1, 5 bases. The CDR3 is 14 residues long. Germline loops: CDR1 SGHAT, CDR2 FQNNGV. V was cut by 3 bases and J by 4 bases, with 12 bases left in between. In nucleotides, the CDR3 is TGTGCCAGCAGCTTTCAGGGAAAGGGCACTGAAGCTTTCTTT. As protein: CASSFQGKGTEAFF.

This clone has just one count. CDR3 protein: CAYLTNYGYTF. Here the CDR3 DNA reads TGTGCCTACCTCACTAACTATGGCTACACCTTC. The gene calls are TRBV30 and TRBJ1-2; D gene ambiguous. CDR1 and CDR2 from the germline V gene are GTSNPN and SVGIG (reference sequence). This CDR3 comprises 11 residues. Trimming removed 7 bases at V and 0 bases at J, with 6 bases between.

The V and J genes are TRBV27 and TRBJ1-1; the D is unclear. The CDR3 has 14 amino acids. Trimming removed 3 bases from V and 0 bases from J, with 8 bases in between. From germline, CDR1 is MNHEY and CDR2 SMNVEV (reference sequence). CDR3 region: CASSFRAMNTEAFF. The CDR3 DNA sequence: TGTGCCAGCAGTTTTAGGGCGATGAACACTGAAGCTTTCTTT.

This clone was detected once. The V call is TRBV10-3, the J call TRBJ1-1; D might be TRBD1 (5 bases). The length of the CDR3 is 13 residues. Germline lookup yields CDR1 ENHRY and CDR2 SYGVKD. V lost 0 bases and J lost 5, with 7 bases in between. CDR3 sequence reads: CAISESQVTEAFF. For the CDR3, the DNA is TGTGCCATCAGTGAGTCACAGGTGACTGAAGCTTTCTTT.

The chain has TRBV18 and TRBJ2-1, with 14 bases matching TRBD2. CDR3 length equals 17 residues. CDR1 and CDR2 from the germline V gene are KGHSH and LQKENI. Germline trimming cut 3 bases from V and 9 bases from J; bases unmatched to any gene: 10. The DNA of the CDR3 is TGTGCCAGCTCACCTCGACTGACTAGCGGGGGGGCCCGTGAGCAGTTCTTC. Translating gives CASSPRLTSGGAREQFF.

For this clone: This CDR3 is also generated by other DNA sequences in the sample. CDR3 loop: CASSPNRDGYTF. CDR3 in DNA: TGTGCCAGCAGCCCAAACAGGGATGGCTACACCTTC. This chain uses TRBV7-9 with TRBJ1-2; a weak D match, TRBD1 (6 bases). V lost 5 bases and J 6 bases, leaving 10 bases between the germline ends. The CDR3 sequence is 12 residues long. Germline V CDR1 and CDR2: SEHNR, FQNEAQ (reference sequence).

The chain uses TRBV28 and TRBJ1-5; D might be TRBD1 (5 bases). In germline, CDR1 is MDHEN, CDR2 SYDVKM. V lost 4 bases and J 1 base, leaving 17 bases between the germline ends. The CDR3 runs 17 residues. The CDR3 region is CASSSPWGGTSNQPQHF. For the CDR3, the DNA is TGTGCCAGCAGTTCTCCCTGGGGGGGGACGAGCAATCAGCCCCAGCATTTT.

V is TRBV10-2 and J is TRBJ1-1; D possibly corresponds to TRBD1 (6 bases). The length of the CDR3 is 14 residues. The ends were cut back, 5 bases at V and 6 bases at J, with 16 bases in the middle. From germline, CDR1 is WSHSY and CDR2 SAAADI. The CDR3 DNA reads TGCGCCAGCAGTTTCTTAGGGGGTGCTGCTGAAGCTTTCTTT. This encodes CASSFLGGAAEAFF.

J is TRBJ1-6 and V is TRBV11-1, with D possibly matching TRBD1 (6 bases). V was clipped by 5 bases and J by 5 bases, with 13 bases between them. The CDR3 loop spans 15 amino acids. Germline CDR1 is SGHAT and CDR2 is FQDESV (reference sequence). The CDR3 DNA follows: TGTGCCAGCAGCCTGACATCAGGGGATAATTCACCCCTCCACTTT. Protein sequence: CASSLTSGDNSPLHF.

The chain combines TRBV3-1 (or the pseudogene TRBV3-2) with TRBJ1-3, with D uncertain. In germline, CDR1 is LGHDT, CDR2 YNNKEL (reference sequence). The CDR3 totals 13 residues. Between the trimmed V and J ends, which lost 7 bases and 0 bases, there was a span of 7 bases. CDR3 nucleotide sequence: TGTGCCAGCACGGTGAGCTCTGGAAACACCATATATTTT. This translates into CASTVSSGNTIYF.

V is TRBV21-1 and J is TRBJ1-3. TRBV21-1 is a pseudogene locus. This CDR3 comprises 18 residues. The CDR3 sequence: CASSAIVPFRRTGNTIYF. In nucleotides, the CDR3 is TGTGCCAGCAGCGCCATTGTACCCTTTAGACGGACTGGAAACACCATATATTTT.

The rearrangement joins TRBV25-1 to TRBJ2-7; no firm D call. CDR1 and CDR2 (germline): MGHDK, SYGVNS. This CDR3 is built from 14 residues. The V gene lost 1 base and the J gene lost 4 bases, with 11 bases spanning the gap. The CDR3 bases are TGTGCCAGCAGTGAATTAGGTCCGTTGTACGAGCAGTACTTC. Translation gives CASSELGPLYEQYF.